This T cell receptor beta chain was observed in a study of PD-L1 blockade in urothelial cancer. Study-level information: Men with urothelial cancer arising in the bladder made up about 90% of the roughly 29 patients. Blood analysis was done at 3 weeks (second dose) and 6 weeks after treatment began.

Described time point: pretreatment peripheral blood. Urothelial carcinoma affected the patients, and it was locally advanced or metastatic. Each individual provided 1 to 8 samples (taken pretreatment and on-treatment). CDR3 length equals 15 residues. The trim removed 4 bases at V and 7 bases at J, leaving 11 bases unmatched. The germline V gene encodes CDR1 SGHNT and CDR2 YYREEE (reference sequence). Some clones are missing from TCRdb's copy, which holds only in-frame ones; the method was immunoSEQ multiplex PCR. The sample records fewer than 95,000 clones, roughly 89% being singletons. The chain has TRBV5-4 and TRBJ2-3; 8 bases fit TRBD2. This TCR came from a man aged 60 to 69 with urothelial cancer. Here the sequenced sample was PBMCs, taken around atezolizumab (anti-PD-L1) treatment. The chain's CDR3 is CASSVPAGDGYTQYF. DNA for the CDR3: TGTGCCAGCAGCGTCCCAGCGGGAGACGGGTATACGCAGTATTTT.